The 19 T cell receptor beta chains in this list originate from one sample, sequenced in a study of shared clonotypes between healthy human individuals. Measured with immunoSEQ multiplex PCR; TCRdb has only the in-frame clones, and not every one. Of about 120,000 clones listed, approximately 70% are singletons. The sequencing input was memory CD8+ T cells sorted from blood. Subset described: CD45RO+ cells pooled with CCR7-negative TemRA cells. These TCRs come from a woman aged 25 to 39 in good health.

Only a few counts were recorded for this clone. V usage is TRBV6-5 and J usage is TRBJ2-7, with D perhaps given as TRBD1 or TRBD2 (5 bases each). The V end was cut by 5 bases, the J end by 1 base, with 12 bases between. CDR3 length: 14 amino acids. Per germline, CDR1 MNHEY and CDR2 SVGAGI. This CDR3 is CASSPGTESYEQYF. CDR3 nucleotides: TGTGCCAGCAGTCCCGGGACGGAGTCCTACGAGCAGTACTTC.

At least ten counts were recorded for this clone. The chain carries TRBV2 and TRBJ2-2, with TRBD1 matching over 7 bases. In germline, CDR1 is SNHLY, CDR2 FYNNEI. Trimming cost V 2 bases and J 7 bases; bases outside gene matches: 7. This CDR3 comprises 15 residues. CDR3 region: CASSEWNRGGGELFF. The CDR3 nucleotides are TGTGCCAGCAGTGAATGGAACAGGGGTGGCGGGGAGCTGTTTTTT.

The chain couples TRBV2 to TRBJ2-2, with 12 bases that match TRBD2. The CDR3 extends over 19 amino acids. Trimming removed 6 bases from V and 7 bases from J; junction bases left unmatched: 18. CDR1 is SNHLY and CDR2 is FYNNEI in the germline V gene. The CDR3 is CASRETSGRFPRTGGELFF. The CDR3 DNA reads TGTGCCAGCAGAGAGACTAGCGGGAGATTCCCCCGTACGGGCGGGGAGCTGTTTTTT.

This chain joins TRBV2 and TRBJ2-7; the D call may be TRBD1 or TRBD2 (5 bases each). CDR1 SNHLY and CDR2 FYNNEI come from the germline V gene. This CDR3 has 12 residues. Trimming took 6 bases from V and 1 from J, leaving 7 bases between them. The DNA of the CDR3 is TGTGCCAGCAGGGGACGGTCCTACGAGCAGTACTTC. Its protein product is CASRGRSYEQYF.

V usage is TRBV5-4 and J usage is TRBJ1-1, with no clear D. CDR3 length: 13 residues. Trimming removed 4 bases from V and 10 bases from J, with 17 bases in between. CDR1 and CDR2 from the germline V gene are SGHNT and YYREEE (reference sequence). The CDR3 here is CASSAPLGGAAFF. The CDR3 nucleotides read TGTGCCAGCAGCGCCCCGTTGGGCGGAGCAGCTTTCTTT.

The V call is TRBV9, the J call TRBJ1-1, with a weak D call TRBD1 (5 bases). Germline assignment: CDR1 SGDLS and CDR2 YYNGEE. The CDR3 is made up of 13 amino acids. V gave up 0 bases and J gave up 4 bases, with 7 bases separating them. Here the CDR3 reads CASSVGGITEAFF. CDR3 DNA sequence: TGTGCCAGCAGCGTAGGGGGGATCACTGAAGCTTTCTTT.

This sequence joins TRBV7-3 and TRBJ2-1, with D maybe TRBD1 (5 bases). V was shortened by 0 bases and J by 6 bases, with 9 bases between the two germline ends. This CDR3 region has 14 residues. Germline CDR1 reads SGHTA; CDR2 reads FQGTGA. This CDR3 is CASSLTSGLNEQFF. In DNA form, the CDR3 reads TGTGCCAGCAGCTTAACGTCAGGGCTCAATGAGCAGTTCTTC.

This rearrangement joins TRBV28 to TRBJ2-3; possibly TRBD2 for D (6 bases). Germline loops: CDR1 MDHEN, CDR2 SYDVKM. V was pared by 6 bases and J by 2 bases, with 12 bases between. The CDR3 length is 14 residues. CDR3 coding DNA: TGTGCCAGCAGACGCCCGGGGGACACAGATACGCAGTATTTT. Protein: CASRRPGDTDTQYF.

CDR3 sequence: CASSLWGPHEQYF. The CDR3 DNA reads as TGCGCCAGCAGCTTGTGGGGTCCCCACGAGCAGTACTTC. The chain couples TRBV5-1 to TRBJ2-7; D gene ambiguous. The CDR3 is 13 residues long. Trimming left V 1 base short and J 5 bases short, with 10 bases between. The germline gives CDR1 SGHRS, CDR2 YFSETQ.

The V gene is TRBV30, the J gene TRBJ2-2, with D possibly TRBD1 on 6 matching bases. Germline-derived CDR1 and CDR2 are GTSNPN and SVGIG (reference sequence). V lost 4 bases, J lost 3 bases, and 15 bases lay in between. The CDR3 is made up of 15 amino acids. The CDR3 nucleotides read TGTGCCTGGAAACAAACAGGGCGGGACACCGGGGAGCTGTTTTTT. Protein: CAWKQTGRDTGELFF.

The CDR3 is CASRSEGMDEKLFF. The CDR3 nucleotides read TGTGCCAGCAGGTCGGAGGGGATGGATGAAAAACTGTTTTTT. The chain combines TRBV10-3 with TRBJ1-4; possible D gene TRBD1, 5 bases. This CDR3 has 14 residues. Trimming cost V 10 bases and J 6 bases, with 18 bases left between them. In germline, CDR1 is ENHRY, CDR2 SYGVKD.

The rearrangement uses TRBV11-2 and TRBJ2-3; TRBD1 matches at 8 bases. The ends lost 1 base at V and 6 bases at J; junction bases unmatched: 6. The length of the CDR3 is 15 residues. CDR1 and CDR2 (germline): SGHAT, FQNNGV. CDR3 residues: CASSLVWGQEDTQYF. DNA for the CDR3: TGTGCCAGCAGCTTAGTTTGGGGACAGGAGGATACGCAGTATTTT. Drawing the rest from reference TRBV11-2 and TRBJ2-3, the complete variable domain is EAGVAQSPRYKIIEKRQSVAFWCNPISGHATLYWYQQILGQGPKLLIQFQNNGVVDDSQLPKDRFSAERLKGVDSTLKIQPAKLEDSAVYLCASSLVWGQEDTQYFGPGTRLTVL.

V gene TRBV18 combines with J gene TRBJ1-4; unclear D gene. V was cut by 6 bases and J by 6 bases, with 11 bases left in between. Per the germline V gene, CDR1 is KGHSH and CDR2 is LQKENI. CDR3 length equals 13 residues. The CDR3 DNA reads as TGTGCCAGCTCCCCCCGGCAGGATGAAAAACTGTTTTTT. Encoded protein: CASSPRQDEKLFF. Complete variable domain (other parts from reference TRBV18 and TRBJ1-4): NAGVMQNPRHLVRRRGQEARLRCSPMKGHSHVYWYRQLPEEGLKFMVYLQKENIIDESGMPKERFSAEFPKEGPSILRIQQVVRGDSAAYFCASSPRQDEKLFFGSGTQLSVL.

This clone was counted between two and nine times. The chain employs TRBV25-1 and TRBJ2-1, with 7 bases fitting TRBD2. Losses at the gene ends were 2 bases for V and 8 bases for J; bases not matched to a gene: 12. Germline CDR1 MGHDK, CDR2 SYGVNS. The CDR3 runs to 16 residues. CDR3 sequence: CASSEPPGTNRDEQFF. In nucleotides, the CDR3 is TGTGCCAGCAGTGAACCCCCCGGGACTAATCGTGATGAGCAGTTCTTC. Together with reference TRBV25-1 and TRBJ2-1, the CDR3 gives the full variable domain: EADIYQTPRYLVIGTGKKITLECSQTMGHDKMYWYQQDPGMELHLIHYSYGVNSTEKGDLSSESTVSRIRTEHFPLTLESARPSHTSQYLCASSEPPGTNRDEQFFGPGTRLTVL.

The chain combines TRBV28 with TRBJ1-1; D is unresolved. With 2 bases removed from V and 0 bases from J, the gap between germline ends came to 7 bases. Germline V gene data show CDR1 as MDHEN and CDR2 as SYDVKM. The CDR3 contains 14 residues. In DNA form, the CDR3 reads TGTGCCAGCAGTTTAAGGGCCATGAACACTGAAGCTTTCTTT. Amino acids: CASSLRAMNTEAFF. Full variable domain (remainder filled in from reference TRBV28 and TRBJ1-1): DVKVTQSSRYLVKRTGEKVFLECVQDMDHENMFWYRQDPGLGLRLIYFSYDVKMKEKGDIPEGYSVSREKKERFSLILESASTNQTSMYLCASSLRAMNTEAFFGQGTRLTVV.

The chain has TRBV19 and TRBJ2-7; 8 positions match TRBD1. The CDR3 spans 16 residues. The germline gives CDR1 LNHDA, CDR2 SQIVND (reference sequence). The V gene end was trimmed by 3 bases and the J gene end by 5 bases; junction bases not matched to a gene: 12. The CDR3 nucleotides are TGTGCCAGTAGTATGTGGACAGGGAATTTCCCCGACGAGCAGTACTTC. Its protein is CASSMWTGNFPDEQYF.

The chain couples TRBV6-5 to TRBJ1-1, with TRBD1 matching over 9 bases. The CDR3 is 15 amino acids. Germline V gene lookup returns CDR1 MNHEY and CDR2 SVGAGI. With 7 bases clipped from V and 1 base from J, the junction kept 7 bases outside the gene matches. CDR3 in amino acids: CASIGTGIENTEAFF. In nucleotides, the CDR3 is TGTGCCAGCATTGGGACAGGGATCGAGAACACTGAAGCTTTCTTT.

As DNA, the CDR3 is TGTGCCAGCAGCTTGCCCCGGGACAGGAACTATGGCTACACCTTC. Protein sequence: CASSLPRDRNYGYTF. The rearrangement joins TRBV5-5 to TRBJ1-2; 8 nucleotides agree with TRBD1. From germline, CDR1 is SGHKS and CDR2 YYEKEE (reference sequence). With V trimmed by 1 base and J by 2 bases, 4 bases remained unmatched. The CDR3 is 15 amino acids.

The chain's CDR3 is CASSYGQTLINTEAFF. Here the CDR3 DNA reads TGTGCCAGCAGTTACGGGCAGACCCTCATTAACACTGAAGCTTTCTTT. The V gene is TRBV6-6, the J gene TRBJ1-1; no firm D call. The V gene's germline CDR1 is MNHNY and CDR2 SVGAGI (reference sequence). The CDR3 extends over 16 amino acids. V was trimmed by 2 bases and J by 2 bases, leaving 15 bases between them.